The sequence of this TCR beta chain was determined in a study of neurological immune-mediated disorders. CDR1 and CDR2 from the germline V gene are KGHSH and LQKENI. V was pared by 4 bases and J by 4 bases, with 19 bases between. CDR3 length: 16 amino acids. TCRdb used MiXCR to reprocess the 5' RACE reads, holding one entry per CDR3 protein. The sample lists about 53,000 distinct CDR3 sequences, 7.5% to 9.5% seen once, with 1.9% in the top ten. Described time point: longitudinal time-point 3. This clonotype appeared many times. Its antigen is as yet unknown. General observations from the study: Patients with HTLV-1-associated myelopathy showed the most TCR clonal expansion. Those with multiple sclerosis showed the least, falling below healthy controls.

This chain uses TRBV18 with TRBJ1-2, with a possible D match to TRBD1 (6 bases). Sequenced material: PBMCs. The clonotype comes from a middle-aged woman in good health. The CDR3 DNA sequence: TGTGCCAGCTCACGAGACGGTACAGGGTCGAGCTATGGCTACACCTTC. This codes for CASSRDGTGSSYGYTF. Supplemented by reference TRBV18 and TRBJ1-2, the full variable domain reads NAGVMQNPRHLVRRRGQEARLRCSPMKGHSHVYWYRQLPEEGLKFMVYLQKENIIDESGMPKERFSAEFPKEGPSILRIQQVVRGDSAAYFCASSRDGTGSSYGYTFGSGTRLTVV.